This is a list of T cell receptor beta chains from one sample in a study of shared clonotypes between healthy human individuals. This table comes from immunoSEQ multiplex PCR, and its TCRdb copy is limited to in-frame clones, with some not included. Counted here are roughly 1,100,000 clones, about three quarters occurring once; the ten biggest clones make up roughly 1.4%. Sequencing was performed on memory CD4+ T cells sorted from blood. Receptors were obtained from a man aged 18 to 29 in good health. Both conserved end residues are part of each CDR3. Rows may omit the clone size; those that give it use once, few, many or a size class.

TRBJ2-7 | TRBV19 | . | CASSMGGSAYEQYF
TRBJ1-2 | TRBV6-5 | few | CASGSAGTGGDYTF
TRBJ1-1 | TRBV12-5 | few | CASGSRWGTEAFF
TRBJ1-2 | TRBV10-3 | . | CAIMGEWSYTF
TRBJ2-7 | TRBV5-1 | . | CASSPRPEQYF
TRBJ2-3 | TRBV11-2 | . | CASSLLGADTQYF
TRBJ1-3 | TRBV30 | . | CAWSGSRSSGNTIYF
TRBJ1-2 | TRBV18 | many | CASSRRDGYTF
TRBJ1-2 | TRBV4-1 | . | CASSQPPGSNYGYTF
TRBJ1-2 | TRBV23-1 | few | CASFGTYGYTF
TRBJ2-2 | TRBV7-2 | . | CASSPQNTGELFF
TRBJ1-2 | TRBV5-8 | . | CASSLDLINYGYTF
TRBJ1-5 | TRBV6-5 | . | CASSQTSRQPQHF
TRBJ2-7 | TRBV7-8 | . | CASSATRLAGGPGEDEQYF
TRBJ1-3 | TRBV5-4 | . | CASSIQGSGNTIYF
TRBJ1-1 | TRBV19 | . | CASSLSAGTNTEAFF
TRBJ2-7 | TRBV21-1 | . | CASSFQGCPSYEQYF
TRBJ1-1 | TRBV15 | . | CATSNGLTNTEAFF
TRBJ1-4 | TRBV5-4 | . | CASSPGQRNEKLFF
TRBJ2-1 | TRBV30 | . | CAWSVQVAVSEQFF
TRBJ2-7 | TRBV11-2 | . | CASSPRWENEQYF
TRBJ1-2 | TRBV5-1 | . | CASSLRTGGLANYGYTF
TRBJ1-5 | TRBV19 | . | CASSTQTGTGTQHF
TRBJ1-1 | TRBV7-6 | few | CASSLSGNTEAFF
TRBJ2-7 | TRBV2 | . | CASRLEGEFYEQYF
TRBJ2-1 | TRBV18 | many | CASSPRLAGYNEQFF
TRBJ2-7 | TRBV6-5 | . | CASRLTSGGAYEQYF
TRBJ1-3 | TRBV6-1 | . | CATRGISDSGNTIYF
TRBJ1-3 | TRBV28 | few | CASLNRGPGNTIYF
TRBJ1-3 | TRBV15 | . | CATSSLRSSGNTIYF
TRBJ1-1 | TRBV7-3 | . | CASSLRQEDTEAFF
TRBJ2-2 | TRBV4-1 | . | CASSQPDSWGRDTGELFF
TRBJ2-1 | TRBV4-1 | . | CASSQVSFFSYNEQFF
TRBJ2-3 | TRBV7-9 | . | CASSLDRGQGDTQYF
TRBJ1-3 | TRBV5-5 | few | CASSFWVSGNTIYF
TRBJ1-2 | TRBV19 | . | CASEDATRGYTF
TRBJ2-5 | TRBV10-3 | . | CAISQDRETQYF
TRBJ2-7 | TRBV18 | . | CASSPGGPYEQYF
TRBJ2-1 | TRBV15 | . | CATSRSSGGYNEQFF
TRBJ1-1 | TRBV6-1 | . | CASSEGQGTEAFF
TRBJ2-1 | TRBV2 | . | CASGTGLAGGEQFF
TRBJ2-1 | TRBV4-2 | . | CASSQDFRGSARKFF
TRBJ1-5 | TRBV6-1 | . | CASSEGSWGGQPQHF
TRBJ2-7 | TRBV5-4 | few | CASSLGTSGSYEQYF
TRBJ1-1 | TRBV5-1 | . | CASSLTEMNTEAFF
TRBJ2-7 | TRBV18 | once | CASSPMQSNEQYF
TRBJ2-1 | TRBV7-8 | . | CASSLAPSGLNNEQFF
TRBJ1-5 | TRBV10-3 | . | CAISESSNQPQHF